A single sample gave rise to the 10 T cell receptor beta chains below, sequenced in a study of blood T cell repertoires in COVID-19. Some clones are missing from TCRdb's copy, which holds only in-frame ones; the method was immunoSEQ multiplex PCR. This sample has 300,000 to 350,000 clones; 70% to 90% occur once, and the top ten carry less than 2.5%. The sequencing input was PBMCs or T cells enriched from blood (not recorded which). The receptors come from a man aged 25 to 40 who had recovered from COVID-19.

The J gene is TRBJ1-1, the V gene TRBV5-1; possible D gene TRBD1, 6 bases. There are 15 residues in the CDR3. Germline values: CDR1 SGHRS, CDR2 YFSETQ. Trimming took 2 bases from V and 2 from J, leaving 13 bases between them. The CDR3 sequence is CASSLGQSLNTEAFF. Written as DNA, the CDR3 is TGCGCCAGCAGCTTAGGACAGAGCCTCAACACTGAAGCTTTCTTT.

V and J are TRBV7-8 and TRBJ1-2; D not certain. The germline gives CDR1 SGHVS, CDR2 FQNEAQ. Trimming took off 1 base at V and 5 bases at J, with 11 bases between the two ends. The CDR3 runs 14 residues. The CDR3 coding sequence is TGTGCCAGCAGCTTAGTTGGGTCGGAGTATGGCTACACCTTC. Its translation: CASSLVGSEYGYTF.

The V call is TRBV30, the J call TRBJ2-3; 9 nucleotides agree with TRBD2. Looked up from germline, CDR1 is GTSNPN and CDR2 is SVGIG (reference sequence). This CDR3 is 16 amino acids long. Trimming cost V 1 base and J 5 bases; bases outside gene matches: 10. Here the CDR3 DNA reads TGTGCCTGGAGTGAACCCTCCGCGGGGGGGCTAGATACGCAGTATTTT. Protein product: CAWSEPSAGGLDTQYF.

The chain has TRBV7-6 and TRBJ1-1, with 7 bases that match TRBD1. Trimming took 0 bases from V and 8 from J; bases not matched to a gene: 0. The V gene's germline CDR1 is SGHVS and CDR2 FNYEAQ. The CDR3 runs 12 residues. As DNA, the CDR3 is TGTGCCAGCAGCTTAGCACAGGGGGAAGCTTTCTTT. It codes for CASSLAQGEAFF.

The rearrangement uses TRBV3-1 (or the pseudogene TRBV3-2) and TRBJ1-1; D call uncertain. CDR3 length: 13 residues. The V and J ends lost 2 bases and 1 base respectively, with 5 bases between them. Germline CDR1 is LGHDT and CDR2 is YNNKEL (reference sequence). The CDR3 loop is CASSQIQNTEAFF. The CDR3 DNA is TGTGCCAGCAGCCAAATCCAGAACACTGAAGCTTTCTTT.

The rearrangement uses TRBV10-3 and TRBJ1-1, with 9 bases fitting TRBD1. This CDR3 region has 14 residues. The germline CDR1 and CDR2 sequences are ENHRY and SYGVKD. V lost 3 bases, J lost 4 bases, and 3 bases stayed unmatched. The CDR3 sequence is CAISEQGALTEAFF. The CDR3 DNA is TGTGCCATCAGTGAACAGGGGGCCCTCACTGAAGCTTTCTTT.

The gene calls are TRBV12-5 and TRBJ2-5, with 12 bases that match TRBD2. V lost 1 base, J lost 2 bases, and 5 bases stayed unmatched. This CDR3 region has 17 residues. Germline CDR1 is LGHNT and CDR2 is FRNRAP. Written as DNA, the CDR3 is TGTGCTAGTGGTTTGGGGCGGACTAGCGGGGAACAAGAGACCCAGTACTTC. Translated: CASGLGRTSGEQETQYF.

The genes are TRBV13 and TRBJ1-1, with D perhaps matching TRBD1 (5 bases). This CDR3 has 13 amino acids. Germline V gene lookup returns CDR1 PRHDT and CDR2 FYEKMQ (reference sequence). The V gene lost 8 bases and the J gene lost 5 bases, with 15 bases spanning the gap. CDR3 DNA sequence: TGTGCCAGCGTTCCGGGGGGGAGGACTGAAGCTTTCTTT. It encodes CASVPGGRTEAFF.

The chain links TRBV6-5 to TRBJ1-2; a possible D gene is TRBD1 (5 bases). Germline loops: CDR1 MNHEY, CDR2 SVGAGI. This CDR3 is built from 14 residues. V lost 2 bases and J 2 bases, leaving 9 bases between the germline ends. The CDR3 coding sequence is TGTGCCAGCAGTTACGGGGCCGCAAACTATGGCTACACCTTC. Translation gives CASSYGAANYGYTF.

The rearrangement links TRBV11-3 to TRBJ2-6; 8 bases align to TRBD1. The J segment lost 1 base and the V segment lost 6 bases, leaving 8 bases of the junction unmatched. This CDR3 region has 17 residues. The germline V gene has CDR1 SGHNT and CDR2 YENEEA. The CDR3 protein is CASSPGTGESGANVLTF. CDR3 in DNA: TGTGCCAGCAGTCCCGGGACAGGCGAATCTGGGGCCAACGTCCTGACTTTC.